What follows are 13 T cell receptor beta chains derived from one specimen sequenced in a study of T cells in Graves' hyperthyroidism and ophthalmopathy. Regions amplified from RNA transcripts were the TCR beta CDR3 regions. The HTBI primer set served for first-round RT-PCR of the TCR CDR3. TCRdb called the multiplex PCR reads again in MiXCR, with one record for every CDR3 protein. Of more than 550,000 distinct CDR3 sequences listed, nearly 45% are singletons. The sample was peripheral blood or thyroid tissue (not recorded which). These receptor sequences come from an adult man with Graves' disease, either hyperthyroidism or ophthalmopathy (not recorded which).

CDR3 coding DNA: TGCAGCGCTGCCACTGGGACGGCTGGGGCCAACGTCCTGACTTTC. Protein: CSAATGTAGANVLTF. V is TRBV29-1 and J is TRBJ2-6; D is possibly TRBD1 or TRBD2 (5 bases each). Trimming took 7 bases from V and 2 from J, leaving 15 bases between them. Germline V gives CDR1 SQVTM, CDR2 ANQGSEA. The CDR3 is made up of 15 amino acids.

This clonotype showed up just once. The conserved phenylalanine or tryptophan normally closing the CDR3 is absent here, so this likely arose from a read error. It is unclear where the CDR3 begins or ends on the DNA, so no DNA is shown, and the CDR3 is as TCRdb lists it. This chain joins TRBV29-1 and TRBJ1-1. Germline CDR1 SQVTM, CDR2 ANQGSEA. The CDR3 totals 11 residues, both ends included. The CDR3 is CSVGRQGRTNY.

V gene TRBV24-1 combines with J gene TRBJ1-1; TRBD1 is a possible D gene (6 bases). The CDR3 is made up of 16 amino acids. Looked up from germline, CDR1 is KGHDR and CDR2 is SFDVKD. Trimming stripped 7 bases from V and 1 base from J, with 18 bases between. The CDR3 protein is CATSDPPGAGNTEAFF. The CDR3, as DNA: TGTGCCACCAGCGACCCGCCAGGGGCAGGGAACACTGAAGCTTTCTTT.

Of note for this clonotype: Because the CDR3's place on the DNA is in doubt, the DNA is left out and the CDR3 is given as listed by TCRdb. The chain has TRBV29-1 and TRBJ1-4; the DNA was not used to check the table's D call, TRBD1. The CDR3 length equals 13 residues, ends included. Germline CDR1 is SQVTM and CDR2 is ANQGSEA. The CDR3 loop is CSVEEGRGGNCFF.

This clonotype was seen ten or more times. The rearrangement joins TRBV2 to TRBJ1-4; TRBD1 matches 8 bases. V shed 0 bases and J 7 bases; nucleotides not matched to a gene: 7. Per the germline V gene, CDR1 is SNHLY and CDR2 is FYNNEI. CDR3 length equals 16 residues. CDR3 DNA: TGTGCCAGCAGTGAAGCGAAGCAGGGGGCGTTTGAAAAACTGTTTTTT. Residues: CASSEAKQGAFEKLFF.

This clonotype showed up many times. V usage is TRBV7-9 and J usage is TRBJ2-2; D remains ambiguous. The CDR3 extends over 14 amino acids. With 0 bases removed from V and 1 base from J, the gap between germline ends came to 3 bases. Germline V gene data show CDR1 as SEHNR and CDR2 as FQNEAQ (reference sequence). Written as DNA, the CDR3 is TGTGCCAGCAGCTTAGCAAAGAACACCGGGGAGCTGTTTTTT. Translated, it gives CASSLAKNTGELFF.

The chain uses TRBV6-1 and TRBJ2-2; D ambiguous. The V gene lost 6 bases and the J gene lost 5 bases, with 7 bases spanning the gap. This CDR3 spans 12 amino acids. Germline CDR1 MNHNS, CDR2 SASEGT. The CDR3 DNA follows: TGTGCCAGCAGGCCACTAACCGGGGAGCTGTTTTTT. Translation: CASRPLTGELFF.

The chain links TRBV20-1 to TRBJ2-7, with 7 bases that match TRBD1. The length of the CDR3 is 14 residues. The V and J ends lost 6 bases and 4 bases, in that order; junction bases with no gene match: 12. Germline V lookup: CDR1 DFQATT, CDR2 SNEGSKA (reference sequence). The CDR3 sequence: CSAKDPDRVYEQYF. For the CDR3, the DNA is TGCAGTGCCAAAGACCCTGACAGGGTGTACGAGCAGTACTTC.

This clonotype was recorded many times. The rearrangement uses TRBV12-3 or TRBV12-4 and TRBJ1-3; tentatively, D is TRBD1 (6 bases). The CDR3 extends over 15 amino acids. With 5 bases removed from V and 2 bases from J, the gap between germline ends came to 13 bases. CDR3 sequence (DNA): TGTGCCAGCAGTGCCCGGGGGGGCCCTGGAAACACCATATATTTT. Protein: CASSARGGPGNTIYF.

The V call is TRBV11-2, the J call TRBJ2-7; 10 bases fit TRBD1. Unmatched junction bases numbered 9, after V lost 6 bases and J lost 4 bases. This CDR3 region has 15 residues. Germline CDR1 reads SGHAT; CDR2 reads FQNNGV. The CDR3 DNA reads TGTGCCAGCAGTCCCCCCCGGGACAGGGGTTACGAGCAGTACTTC. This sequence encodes CASSPPRDRGYEQYF.

The CDR3 is CATSDPGQGAGYTF. The CDR3 DNA reads TGTGCCACCAGTGATCCGGGACAGGGGGCTGGCTACACCTTC. This chain connects TRBV24-1 to TRBJ1-2; 12 bases map to TRBD1. The trim removed 3 bases at V and 7 bases at J, leaving 2 bases unmatched. The CDR3 length is 14 residues. Per germline, CDR1 KGHDR and CDR2 SFDVKD.

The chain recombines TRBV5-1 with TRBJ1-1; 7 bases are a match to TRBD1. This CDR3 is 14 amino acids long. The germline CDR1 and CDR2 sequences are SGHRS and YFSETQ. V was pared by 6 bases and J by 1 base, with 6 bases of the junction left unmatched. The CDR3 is CASNRGTANTEAFF. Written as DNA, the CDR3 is TGCGCCAGCAATCGGGGGACAGCGAACACTGAAGCTTTCTTT.

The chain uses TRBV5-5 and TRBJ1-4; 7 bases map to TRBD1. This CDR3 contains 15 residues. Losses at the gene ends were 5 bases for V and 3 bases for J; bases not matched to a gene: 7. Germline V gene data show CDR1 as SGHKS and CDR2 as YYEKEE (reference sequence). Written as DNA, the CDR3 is TGTGCCAGCAGTCCAGGACAGGTAGCTAATGAAAAACTGTTTTTT. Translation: CASSPGQVANEKLFF.